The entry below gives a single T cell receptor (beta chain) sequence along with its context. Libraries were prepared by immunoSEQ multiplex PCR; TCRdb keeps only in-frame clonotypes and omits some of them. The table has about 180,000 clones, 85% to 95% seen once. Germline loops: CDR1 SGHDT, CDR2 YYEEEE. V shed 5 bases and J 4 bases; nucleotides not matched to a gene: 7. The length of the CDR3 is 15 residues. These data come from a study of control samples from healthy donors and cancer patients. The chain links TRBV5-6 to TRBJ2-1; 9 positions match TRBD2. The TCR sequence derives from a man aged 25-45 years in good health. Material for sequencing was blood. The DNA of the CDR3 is TGTGCCAGCAGATGGGGTAGCGGGGGTTACAATGAGCAGTTCTTC. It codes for CASRWGSGGYNEQFF.